This TCR beta chain was recorded in a study of control samples from healthy donors and cancer patients. Only in-frame clones appear in the TCRdb table, and some are missing; sequencing was by immunoSEQ multiplex PCR. The sample consists of under 20,000 clones, 80% to 85% of them appearing once. The CDR3 length is 15 residues. Germline CDR1 and CDR2: SGHNT and YYREEE (reference sequence). V was trimmed by 0 bases and J by 5 bases, leaving 11 bases between them. Sample: PBMCs. The TCR sequence derives from an elderly man with head and neck cancer. The chain joins TRBV5-4 to TRBJ1-4, with D unresolved. DNA of the CDR3: TGTGCCAGCAGCTTGGGGGGAACTGGAAATGAAAAACTGTTTTTT. Residues: CASSLGGTGNEKLFF. Looking up the rest from reference TRBV5-4 and TRBJ1-4 gives the full variable domain: ETGVTQSPTHLIKTRGQQVTLRCSSQSGHNTVSWYQQALGQGPQFIFQYYREEENGRGNFPPRFSGLQFPNYSSELNVNALELDDSALYLCASSLGGTGNEKLFFGSGTQLSVL.